This T cell receptor (beta chain) comes out of a study of T-cell reconstitution after alpha-beta-depleted transplantation in children. This clonotype was counted only a few times. Molecular barcoding with unique molecular identifiers was used for the TCRbeta library. TCRdb independently ran MiXCR on the PCR reads; one entry per CDR3 protein. The sample has roughly 590,000 distinct CDR3 sequences; 15% to 20% are singletons. Germline CDR1 WNHNN, CDR2 SYGVQD (reference sequence). The V gene lost 5 bases and the J gene lost 8 bases, with 15 bases spanning the gap. The length of the CDR3 is 14 residues. The chain combines TRBV10-1 with TRBJ2-2, with D tentatively TRBD1 (6 bases). The TCR was taken from a human donor who donated a stem cell graft to a child with acute myeloid leukemia. The material was PBMCs from the stem cell graft donor, obtained from the stem cell graft. CDR3: CASSFYRESGELFF. CDR3 nucleotides: TGCGCCAGCAGTTTTTACAGGGAGTCTGGGGAGCTGTTTTTT.